The clone carrying this T cell receptor (beta chain) was picked up a small number of times. TCRdb's copy holds only in-frame clones and misses some; the assay was immunoSEQ multiplex PCR. Of a few hundred thousand clones in the sample, roughly 88% are singletons; the top ten hold around 1.5%. This entry is derived from a study of blood T cell repertoires in COVID-19. Source material: PBMCs or T cells enriched from blood (not recorded which). The sequence came from a woman under 30 who had been exposed to COVID-19.

The CDR3 spells CASSQPGLAGPSYEQYF. The DNA for the CDR3 is TGTGCCAGCAGCCAACCCGGACTAGCGGGCCCCTCCTACGAGCAGTACTTC. The chain links TRBV7-9 to TRBJ2-7; 11 nucleotides match TRBD2. CDR1 is SEHNR, CDR2 FQNEAQ, per germline (reference sequence). The CDR3 is made up of 17 amino acids. The ends lost 5 bases at V and 0 bases at J; junction bases unmatched: 9.